One and the same sample provided the 9 T cell receptor beta chains below, sequenced in a study of blood T cell repertoires in COVID-19. TCRdb's table, derived via immunoSEQ multiplex PCR, lists solely in-frame clones and lacks some. Of more than 200,000 clones in the sample, 88% were seen once. Material: peripheral blood. The source is a man between 65 and 85 years old with acute or convalescent COVID-19.

This chain links TRBV28 with TRBJ2-7; TRBD2 matches 11 bases. After removal of 1 base from V and 3 bases from J, the junction contained 2 bases not matched to a gene. This CDR3 is built from 15 residues. Per germline, CDR1 MDHEN and CDR2 SYDVKM. Written as DNA, the CDR3 is TGTGCCAGCAGTTTATCTAGCGGGAGGAGCTACGAGCAGTACTTC. Translated, it gives CASSLSSGRSYEQYF.

V and J are TRBV2 and TRBJ1-6, with 9 bases identical to TRBD1. Trimming removed 3 bases from V and 8 bases from J; junction bases left unmatched: 2. The CDR3 runs to 14 residues. CDR1 SNHLY and CDR2 FYNNEI come from the germline V gene. The CDR3 is CASSEDRGYSPLHF. The CDR3, as DNA: TGTGCCAGCAGTGAGGACAGGGGTTATTCACCCCTCCACTTT.

The chain recombines TRBV19 with TRBJ2-2; a weak D match, TRBD2 (6 bases). The CDR3 spans 17 residues. The germline gives CDR1 LNHDA, CDR2 SQIVND (reference sequence). Trimming shortened V by 6 bases and J by 2 bases, and 19 bases separated the two germline ends. The CDR3 nucleotides read TGTGCCAGTAGCCTCTTGGGGCTAGCGAGTAACACCGGGGAGCTGTTTTTT. Its translation is CASSLLGLASNTGELFF.

This chain connects TRBV5-4 to TRBJ2-6; D is unresolved. The V gene's germline CDR1 is SGHNT and CDR2 YYREEE (reference sequence). V lost 4 bases and J 1 base, leaving 12 bases between the germline ends. This CDR3 has 16 amino acids. Here the CDR3 reads CASSLNIVSGANVLTF. Here the CDR3 DNA reads TGTGCCAGCAGCCTTAATATTGTATCTGGGGCCAACGTCCTGACTTTC.

The chain joins TRBV7-9 to TRBJ2-1; TRBD1 is a possible D gene (5 bases). Between the trimmed V and J ends, which lost 0 bases and 8 bases, there was a span of 11 bases. Germline values: CDR1 SEHNR, CDR2 FQNEAQ (reference sequence). The CDR3 runs to 14 residues. CDR3 residues: CASSLAGRAHEQFF. The CDR3 region has the DNA TGTGCCAGCAGCTTAGCTGGCAGGGCCCATGAGCAGTTCTTC. Variable domain in full (rest from reference TRBV7-9 and TRBJ2-1): DTGVSQNPRHKITKRGQNVTFRCDPISEHNRLYWYRQTLGQGPEFLTYFQNEAQLEKSRLLSDRFSAERPKGSFSTLEIQRTEQGDSAMYLCASSLAGRAHEQFFGPGTRLTVL.

This rearrangement joins TRBV4-1 to TRBJ2-5, with TRBD2 as a possible D gene (5 bases). Germline V gives CDR1 MGHRA, CDR2 YSYEKL. The CDR3 has 12 amino acids. V was clipped by 0 bases and J by 14 bases, with 13 bases between them. CDR3 DNA: TGCGCCAGCAGCCAAGAATCGGGAACACGCTACTTC. Translation gives CASSQESGTRYF.

This clone was observed once. The J gene is TRBJ1-2, the V gene TRBV5-6; tentative D call: TRBD1 (6 bases). The V gene's germline CDR1 is SGHDT and CDR2 YYEEEE. The V gene lost 3 bases and the J gene lost 8 bases, with 23 bases spanning the gap. CDR3 length: 16 amino acids. For the CDR3, the DNA is TGTGCCAGCAGCTATCTCAACAGGGCGGCTTTTTGGGGCTACACCTTC. As protein: CASSYLNRAAFWGYTF.

The chain combines TRBV5-1 with TRBJ2-2, with 9 bases fitting TRBD1. Trimming at V came to 3 bases and at J to 2 bases, leaving 5 bases not matched to a gene. The germline V gene encodes CDR1 SGHRS and CDR2 YFSETQ. The length of the CDR3 is 16 residues. CDR3 coding DNA: TGCGCCAGCAGCTGGGGACAGGGCGCTAACACCGGGGAGCTGTTTTTT. Translation gives CASSWGQGANTGELFF.

The rearrangement links TRBV12-3 or TRBV12-4 to TRBJ1-6; 7 nucleotides match TRBD1. After removal of 6 bases from V and 15 bases from J, the junction contained 8 bases not matched to a gene. The CDR3 covers 12 residues. The CDR3 bases are TGTGCCAGCAGCAACAGGGGAAAACTCCTCCACTTT. Its translation: CASSNRGKLLHF.